This TCR beta chain was sequenced during a study of cytomegalovirus exposure and HLA in healthy donors. For the study at large: Earlier, 117 million unique TCR beta sequences were recovered from about 200 million T cells by an analysis. Study-wide results and caveats: An analysis done earlier found most TCR beta V segments productive about 90% or about 30% of the time. Some segments of the V type, notably TRBV6-2 and TRBV6-3, were excluded as indistinguishable. The study listed some 160 cytomegalovirus-associated TCR beta chains.

The CDR3 covers 14 residues. The V gene's germline CDR1 is MNHNY and CDR2 SVGAGI (reference sequence). The germline V and J ends were trimmed by 1 base and 1 base, with 5 bases remaining between them. The PCR used 60 Vbeta and 13 Jbeta primers. Profiling relied on immunoSEQ multiplex PCR, and the TCRdb table lists in-frame clones only, not all of them. The sample includes roughly 100,000 clones, roughly a tenth of them seen just once. This clone was seen a handful of times. What it binds is not known. The clonotype comes from a man aged 40-49 years in good health and CMV-seropositive. Sequencing was carried out using PBMCs. V and J are TRBV6-6 and TRBJ1-5, with unresolved D. The CDR3: CASSYYRSNQPQHF. CDR3 bases: TGTGCCAGCAGTTACTACAGAAGCAATCAGCCCCAGCATTTT.